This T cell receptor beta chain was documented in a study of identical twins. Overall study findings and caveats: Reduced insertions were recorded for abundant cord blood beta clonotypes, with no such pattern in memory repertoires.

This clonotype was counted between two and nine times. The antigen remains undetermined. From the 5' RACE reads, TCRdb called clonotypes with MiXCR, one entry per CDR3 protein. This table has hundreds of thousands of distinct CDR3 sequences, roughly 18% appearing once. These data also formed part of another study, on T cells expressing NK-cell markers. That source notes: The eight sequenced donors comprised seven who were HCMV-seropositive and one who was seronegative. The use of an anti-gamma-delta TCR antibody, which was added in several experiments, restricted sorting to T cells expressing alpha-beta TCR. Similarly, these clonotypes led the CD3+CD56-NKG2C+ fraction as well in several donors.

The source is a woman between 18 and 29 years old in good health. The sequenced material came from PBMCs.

The CDR3 sequence is CATSGGQGYEQYF. For the CDR3, the DNA is TGTGCCACCTCAGGGGGGCAGGGCTACGAGCAGTACTTC. The rearrangement joins TRBV10-3 to TRBJ2-7, with D possibly TRBD1 on 7 matching bases. Trimming took 10 bases from V and 3 from J, leaving 16 bases between them. The germline gives CDR1 ENHRY, CDR2 SYGVKD. The CDR3 extends over 13 amino acids.